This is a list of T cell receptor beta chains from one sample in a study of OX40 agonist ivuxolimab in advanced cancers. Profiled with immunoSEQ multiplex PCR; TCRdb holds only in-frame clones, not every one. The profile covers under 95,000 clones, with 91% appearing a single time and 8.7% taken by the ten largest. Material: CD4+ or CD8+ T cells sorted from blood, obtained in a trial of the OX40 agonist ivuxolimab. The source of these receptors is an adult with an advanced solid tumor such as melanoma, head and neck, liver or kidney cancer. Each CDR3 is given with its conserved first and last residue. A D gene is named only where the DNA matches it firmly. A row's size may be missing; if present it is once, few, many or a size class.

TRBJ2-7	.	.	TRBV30	CASLGPLVPGEQYF	TGTGCCTCCCTCGGCCCCCTAGTCCCCGGCGAGCAGTACTTC
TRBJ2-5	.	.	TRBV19	CASSMRQTQYF	TGTGCCAGTAGTATGAGACAGACCCAGTACTTC
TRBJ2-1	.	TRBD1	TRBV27	CASSTGGDEQFF	TGTGCCAGCAGTACAGGGGGCGATGAGCAGTTCTTC
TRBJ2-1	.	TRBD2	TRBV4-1	CASSQTPSGTYNEQFF	TGCGCCAGCAGCCAGACCCCTAGCGGGACCTACAATGAGCAGTTCTTC
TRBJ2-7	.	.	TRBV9	CASSVDLGSVDEQYF	TGTGCCAGCAGCGTAGATTTGGGGAGTGTCGACGAGCAGTACTTC
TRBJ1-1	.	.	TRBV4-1	CASSHPAGFQTEAFF	TGCGCCAGCAGCCATCCTGCCGGATTTCAGACTGAAGCTTTCTTT
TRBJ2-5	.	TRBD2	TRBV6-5	CASRVSGRVKETQYF	TGTGCCAGCAGGGTTAGCGGGAGGGTTAAAGAGACCCAGTACTTC
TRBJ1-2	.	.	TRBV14	CASSSDGAGVQEGYTF	TGTGCCAGCAGCAGCGATGGAGCAGGGGTACAGGAGGGCTACACCTTC
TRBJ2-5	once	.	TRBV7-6	CASSRDTVETQYF	TGTGCCAGCAGCCGGGACACCGTAGAGACCCAGTACTTC
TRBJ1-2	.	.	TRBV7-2	CASSLSGGTYGYTF	TGTGCCAGCAGCCTCAGTGGGGGTACCTATGGCTACACCTTC
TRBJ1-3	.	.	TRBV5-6	CASSLAVTGNTIYF	TGTGCCAGCAGCTTGGCCGTCACGGGAAACACCATATATTTT
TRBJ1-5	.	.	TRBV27	CASSFSGLDQPQHF	TGTGCCAGCAGTTTTTCGGGGTTGGATCAGCCCCAGCATTTT
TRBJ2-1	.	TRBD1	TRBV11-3	CASRPLDRVGNEQFF	TGTGCCAGCAGGCCCCTTGACAGGGTGGGCAATGAGCAGTTCTTC
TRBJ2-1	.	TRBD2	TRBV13	CASSLTSGSWNEQFF	TGTGCCAGCAGCTTGACTAGCGGGAGTTGGAATGAGCAGTTCTTC
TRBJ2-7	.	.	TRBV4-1	CASSQESDFSDEQYF	TGCGCCAGCAGCCAAGAAAGCGATTTCAGCGACGAGCAGTACTTC
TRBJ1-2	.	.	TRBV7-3	CASSLKGEGGGNYGYTF	TGTGCCAGCAGCTTAAAGGGTGAAGGGGGAGGAAACTATGGCTACACCTTC
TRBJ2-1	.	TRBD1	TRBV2	CASAQGTGGVDEQFF	TGTGCCAGCGCCCAGGGGACAGGGGGCGTCGATGAGCAGTTCTTC
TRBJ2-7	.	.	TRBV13	CASSPRGDEVYEQYF	TGTGCCAGCAGCCCCAGGGGGGACGAAGTCTACGAGCAGTACTTC
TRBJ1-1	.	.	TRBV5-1	CASSFQPNTEAFF	TGCGCCAGCAGCTTCCAGCCGAACACTGAAGCTTTCTTT
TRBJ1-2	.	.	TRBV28	CASSPDSSYAYGYTF	TGTGCCAGCAGCCCGGACAGCTCCTACGCATATGGCTACACCTTC
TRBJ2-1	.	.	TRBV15	CATSRASYNEQFF	TGTGCCACCAGCAGAGCTAGTTACAATGAGCAGTTCTTC
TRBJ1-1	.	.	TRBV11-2	CASRLPREGEAFF	TGTGCCAGCAGATTACCGAGGGAAGGGGAAGCTTTCTTT
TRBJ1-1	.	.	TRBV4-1	CASSQFGTEAFF	TGCGCCAGCAGCCAATTTGGCACTGAAGCTTTCTTT
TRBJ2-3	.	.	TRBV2	CASRENTDTQYF	TGTGCCAGCAGGGAGAACACAGATACGCAGTATTTT
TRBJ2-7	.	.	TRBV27	CASSLGYEQYF	TGTGCCAGCAGTTTAGGGTACGAGCAGTACTTC